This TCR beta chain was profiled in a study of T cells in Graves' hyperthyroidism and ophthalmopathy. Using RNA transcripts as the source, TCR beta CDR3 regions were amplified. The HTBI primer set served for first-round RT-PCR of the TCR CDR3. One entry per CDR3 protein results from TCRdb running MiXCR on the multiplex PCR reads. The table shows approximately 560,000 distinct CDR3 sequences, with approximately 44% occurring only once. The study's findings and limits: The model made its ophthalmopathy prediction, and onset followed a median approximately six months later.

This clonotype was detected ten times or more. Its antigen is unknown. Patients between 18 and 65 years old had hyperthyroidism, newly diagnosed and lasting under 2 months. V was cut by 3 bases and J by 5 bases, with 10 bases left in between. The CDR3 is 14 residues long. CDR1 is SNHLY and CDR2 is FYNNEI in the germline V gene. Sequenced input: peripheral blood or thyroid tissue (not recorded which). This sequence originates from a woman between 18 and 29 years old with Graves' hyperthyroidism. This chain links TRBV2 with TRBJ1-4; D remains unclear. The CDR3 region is CASSENRINEKLFF. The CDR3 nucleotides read TGTGCCAGCAGTGAGAACCGCATCAATGAAAAACTGTTTTTT.